These 2 T cell receptor beta chains were all obtained from the same sample, sequenced in a study of blood T cell repertoires in COVID-19. TCRdb's table, derived via immunoSEQ multiplex PCR, lists solely in-frame clones and lacks some. The repertoire holds some 110,000 clones, with just under 85% as singletons. The sequenced material came from peripheral blood. These receptors were collected from a woman older than 75 with active or convalescent COVID-19.

The chain combines TRBV4-1 with TRBJ2-7; 12 bases map to TRBD2. Per germline, CDR1 MGHRA and CDR2 YSYEKL. V lost 0 bases, J lost 2 bases, and 11 bases stayed unmatched. This CDR3 has 19 amino acids. The DNA of the CDR3 is TGCGCCAGCAGCCAAGATCGACTAGCGGGGGCCAAAAGGACCTACGAGCAGTACTTC. It yields the protein CASSQDRLAGAKRTYEQYF.

The chain is built from TRBV11-2 and TRBJ1-3; possibly TRBD1 for D (5 bases). Per germline, CDR1 SGHAT and CDR2 FQNNGV. The V and J ends lost 1 base and 2 bases respectively, with 6 bases between them. The CDR3 length is 14 residues. For the CDR3, the DNA is TGTGCCAGCAGCTTAGCAGGGCCTGGAAACACCATATATTTT. Protein product: CASSLAGPGNTIYF. Based on the CDR3 plus reference TRBV11-2 and TRBJ1-3, the full variable domain is EAGVAQSPRYKIIEKRQSVAFWCNPISGHATLYWYQQILGQGPKLLIQFQNNGVVDDSQLPKDRFSAERLKGVDSTLKIQPAKLEDSAVYLCASSLAGPGNTIYFGEGSWLTVV.